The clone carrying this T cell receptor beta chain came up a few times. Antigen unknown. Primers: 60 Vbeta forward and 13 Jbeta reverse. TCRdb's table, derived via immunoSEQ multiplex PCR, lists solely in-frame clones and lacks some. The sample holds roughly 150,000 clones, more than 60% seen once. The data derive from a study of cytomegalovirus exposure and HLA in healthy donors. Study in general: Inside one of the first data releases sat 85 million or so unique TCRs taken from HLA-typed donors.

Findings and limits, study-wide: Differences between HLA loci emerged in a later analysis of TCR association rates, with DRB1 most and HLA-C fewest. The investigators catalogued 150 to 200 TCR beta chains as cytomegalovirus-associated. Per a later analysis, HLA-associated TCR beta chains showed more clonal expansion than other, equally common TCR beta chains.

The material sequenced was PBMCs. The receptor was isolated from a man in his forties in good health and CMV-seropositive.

CDR3 region: CSVDAGGWTF. CDR3 nucleotide sequence: TGCAGCGTGGACGCGGGGGGATGGACCTTC. The V gene is TRBV29-1, the J gene TRBJ1-2; D might be TRBD1 (5 bases). The germline V gene encodes CDR1 SQVTM and CDR2 ANQGSEA. The CDR3 is 10 residues long. V was cut by 6 bases and J by 14 bases, with 16 bases left in between. The full variable domain, its missing parts supplied by reference TRBV29-1 and TRBJ1-2, is SAVISQKPSRDICQRGTSLTIQCQVDSQVTMMFWYRQQPGQSLTLIATANQGSEATYESGFVIDKFPISRPNLTFSTLTVSNMSPEDSSIYLCSVDAGGWTFGSGTRLTVV.